This T cell receptor beta chain was observed in a study of T-cell memory formation after mild COVID-19. Study summary: Clusters were largely donor specific. Study results and limitations: Some SARS-CoV-2-responding clones were already detected in memory before infection. CD4+ contracting clones were found mainly in CM and EM, and CD8+ ones in EMRA.

Germline V lookup: CDR1 SGHTA, CDR2 FQGNSA. Germline trimming cut 4 bases from V and 6 bases from J; bases unmatched to any gene: 4. CDR3 length: 14 residues. Employing constant-segment primers, 5'RACE generated TCR alpha and TCR beta cDNA libraries bearing sample barcodes and UMIs. Via MiXCR, TCRdb re-called the 5' RACE reads, giving one row per CDR3 protein. The data contain approximately 250,000 distinct CDR3 sequences, 15% to 20% of them singletons. As concerns this clonotype: The antigen is unknown.

Input material: PBMCs or a T cell subset sorted from them (not recorded which). This clonotype originated in a man aged 18 to 35 who had mild COVID-19 (a few samples of this study predate the infection). Cell type and time point are not known. The rearrangement links TRBV7-2 to TRBJ1-2; TRBD1 matches 11 bases. The CDR3: CASSSDRGRNGYTF. The DNA of the CDR3 is TGTGCCAGCAGCTCGGACAGGGGGCGTAATGGCTACACCTTC.